This T cell receptor (beta chain) was sequenced during a study of cytomegalovirus exposure and HLA in healthy donors. The PCR used 60 Vbeta and 13 Jbeta primers. The repertoire was sequenced with immunoSEQ multiplex PCR; TCRdb's copy has only in-frame clones and lacks some. This table holds 220,000 or so clones. The CDR3 length is 15 residues. J gave up 4 bases and V 0 bases, and 6 bases lay outside the gene matches. Germline lookup yields CDR1 SGDLS and CDR2 YYNGEE. This sequence originates from a girl aged 2-10 years in good health and CMV-seropositive. Sequenced sample: PBMCs. This sequence joins TRBV9 and TRBJ2-7; TRBD1 aligns across 8 bases. The CDR3 loop reads CASSVGPDRAYEQYF. The CDR3 region has the DNA TGTGCCAGCAGCGTAGGACCGGACAGGGCGTACGAGCAGTACTTC. Combining the CDR3 with reference TRBV9 and TRBJ2-7 gives the whole variable domain DSGVTQTPKHLITATGQRVTLRCSPRSGDLSVYWYQQSLDQGLQFLIQYYNGEERAKGNILERFSAQQFPDLHSELNLSSLELGDSALYFCASSVGPDRAYEQYFGPGTRLTVT.